Below, 16 T cell receptor beta chains from the same sample are listed, as sequenced in a study of control samples from healthy donors and cancer patients. Clones were sequenced by immunoSEQ multiplex PCR, and TCRdb holds only the in-frame ones, with some missing. Found here are about 160,000 clones, around 94% of them singletons; the top ten hold 11% to 15%. Sequenced material: PBMCs. The receptors derive from a man in his fifties or sixties with colorectal cancer.

The CDR3 coding sequence is TGTGCCAGCAGCCAAGACAGCCTCACAGATACGCAGTATTTT. It is translated as CASSQDSLTDTQYF. This chain connects TRBV3-1 (or the pseudogene TRBV3-2) to TRBJ2-3, with D hard to call. CDR1 and CDR2 from the germline V gene are LGHDT and YNNKEL (reference sequence). The CDR3 is 14 amino acids. V was clipped by 0 bases and J by 2 bases, with 6 bases between them.

V and J are TRBV7-2 and TRBJ2-1, with 9 bases identical to TRBD2. The CDR3 sequence is 15 residues long. V gave up 6 bases and J gave up 4 bases; unmatched junction bases: 7. Germline values: CDR1 SGHTA, CDR2 FQGNSA. DNA for the CDR3: TGTGCCAGCAGACAGACTAGCGGTCTATACAATGAGCAGTTCTTC. This encodes CASRQTSGLYNEQFF.

This chain uses TRBV7-8 with TRBJ2-7, with TRBD1 matching over 8 bases. V lost 2 bases, J lost 6 bases, and 6 bases stayed unmatched. The CDR3 sequence is 14 residues long. Germline CDR1 SGHVS, CDR2 FQNEAQ. The CDR3 nucleotides are TGTGCCAGCAGCTTACCAGGGGGCATCGGCGAGCAGTACTTC. Residues: CASSLPGGIGEQYF.

The chain recombines TRBV5-1 with TRBJ2-3; D unclear. Germline-derived CDR1 and CDR2 are SGHRS and YFSETQ. V lost 1 base and J 2 bases, leaving 8 bases between the germline ends. The CDR3 covers 14 residues. CDR3 region: CASSLNGPTDTQYF. In DNA, the CDR3 is TGCGCCAGCAGCTTGAACGGCCCCACAGATACGCAGTATTTT.

This chain links TRBV4-3 with TRBJ2-7; D might be TRBD1 or TRBD2, each matching 5 bases. The CDR3 sequence is 16 residues long. Germline V gene data show CDR1 as LGHNA and CDR2 as YSLEER. The V and J ends lost 4 bases and 3 bases respectively, with 19 bases between them. CDR3 DNA: TGCGCCAGCAGCCCCTCCTGGGACCGAGCGGTCTACGAGCAGTACTTC. It codes for CASSPSWDRAVYEQYF.

The CDR3, as DNA: TGTGCCAGCAGCCCCGGGACCAGGGCCCCGCCCCAGCATTTT. Protein: CASSPGTRAPPQHF. V gene TRBV5-5 combines with J gene TRBJ1-5; D is perhaps TRBD1 (5 bases). V lost 4 bases and J 9 bases, leaving 17 bases between the germline ends. The germline V gene has CDR1 SGHKS and CDR2 YYEKEE (reference sequence). This CDR3 region has 14 residues. The full variable domain, with the rest looked up from reference TRBV5-5 and TRBJ1-5, is DAGVTQSPTHLIKTRGQQVTLRCSPISGHKSVSWYQQVLGQGPQFIFQYYEKEERGRGNFPDRFSARQFPNYSSELNVNALLLGDSALYLCASSPGTRAPPQHFGDGTRLSIL.

The chain uses TRBV30 and TRBJ1-1, with 9 positions matching TRBD1. The V gene's germline CDR1 is GTSNPN and CDR2 SVGIG (reference sequence). The CDR3 is 14 amino acids. The ends lost 3 bases at V and 5 bases at J; junction bases unmatched: 7. CDR3 coding DNA: TGTGCCTGGAGGCCCCGGGACAGGGAAACTGAAGCTTTCTTT. It specifies CAWRPRDRETEAFF.

V is TRBV29-1 and J is TRBJ1-2, with 12 nucleotides matching TRBD1. The CDR3 has 13 amino acids. V was clipped by 3 bases and J by 7 bases; unmatched bases: 3. The germline V gene encodes CDR1 SQVTM and CDR2 ANQGSEA. The CDR3 protein is CSVEGQGAFGYTF. CDR3 nucleotide sequence: TGCAGCGTTGAGGGACAGGGGGCGTTTGGCTACACCTTC.

V usage is TRBV30 and J usage is TRBJ2-2; the D is unclear. The CDR3 sequence is 12 residues long. Germline V gene data show CDR1 as GTSNPN and CDR2 as SVGIG (reference sequence). The V end was cut by 2 bases, the J end by 6 bases, with 7 bases between. The CDR3 sequence: CAWSYRAGELFF. CDR3 sequence (DNA): TGTGCCTGGAGTTATCGAGCCGGGGAGCTGTTTTTT.

V gene TRBV5-1 combines with J gene TRBJ1-1, with 7 bases lining up with TRBD1. Germline CDR1 SGHRS, CDR2 YFSETQ. Trimming removed 6 bases from V and 5 bases from J; junction bases left unmatched: 10. This CDR3 is 14 amino acids long. The CDR3 here is CASMAGPGGTEAFF. CDR3 nucleotides: TGCGCCAGCATGGCCGGTCCAGGGGGAACTGAAGCTTTCTTT.

This sequence joins TRBV23-1 and TRBJ1-2; possible D gene TRBD1, 5 bases. TRBV23-1 is classed as an ORF, of uncertain function. The CDR3 consists of 15 residues. Trimming cost V 1 base and J 8 bases, with 17 bases left between them. As DNA, the CDR3 is TGCGCCAGCAGTCAATTCGATTCTGGGGCGCAGGGCTACACCTTC. Amino acids: CASSQFDSGAQGYTF.

This chain connects TRBV24-1 to TRBJ1-1, with D perhaps matching TRBD1 (6 bases). The CDR3 is 14 amino acids. CDR1 and CDR2 from the germline V gene are KGHDR and SFDVKD. Trimming stripped 6 bases from V and 1 base from J, with 11 bases between. The CDR3 is CATSMGGQNTEAFF. The CDR3 DNA follows: TGTGCCACCAGTATGGGGGGACAGAACACTGAAGCTTTCTTT.

The chain uses TRBV15 and TRBJ1-1, with D maybe TRBD1 (5 bases). The V end lost 0 bases, the J end lost 0 bases, and 14 bases lay between the germline ends. The CDR3 is 17 amino acids. Germline V gene sequence: CDR1 LNHNV, CDR2 YYDKDF (reference sequence). CDR3 sequence reads: CATSRDYQGRVNTEAFF. CDR3 coding DNA: TGTGCCACCAGCAGAGATTATCAGGGACGGGTGAACACTGAAGCTTTCTTT.

J is TRBJ2-7 and V is TRBV2; 13 positions match TRBD2. This CDR3 has 14 amino acids. Germline values: CDR1 SNHLY, CDR2 FYNNEI. Germline trimming cut 6 bases from V and 6 bases from J; bases unmatched to any gene: 5. CDR3 sequence: CASRGLAGSGEQYF. The CDR3 DNA follows: TGTGCCAGCAGGGGACTAGCGGGATCCGGCGAGCAGTACTTC.

This rearrangement joins TRBV19 to TRBJ1-5, with a tentative D call TRBD1 (6 bases). Per the germline V gene, CDR1 is LNHDA and CDR2 is SQIVND (reference sequence). Between the trimmed V and J ends, which lost 3 bases and 5 bases, there was a span of 14 bases. The CDR3 covers 15 residues. CDR3 amino acids: CASSIARGSDQPQHF. Here the CDR3 DNA reads TGTGCCAGTAGTATCGCCAGGGGTAGTGATCAGCCCCAGCATTTT.

The chain combines TRBV25-1 with TRBJ1-6; no clear D gene. CDR1 and CDR2 (germline): MGHDK, SYGVNS. The CDR3 runs 14 residues. The V and J ends lost 3 bases and 9 bases respectively, with 12 bases between them. The CDR3 coding sequence is TGTGCCAGCAGTGAGCAGGAGGAGAGTTCACCCCTCCACTTT. Translated, it gives CASSEQEESSPLHF.